Presented here are 2 T cell receptor beta chains from one specimen sequenced in a study of blood T cell repertoires in COVID-19. Sequenced by immunoSEQ multiplex PCR; TCRdb stores in-frame clones only, minus some. The sample includes around 250,000 clones, 80% to 90% of them seen just once. The specimen sequenced was PBMCs or T cells enriched from blood (not recorded which). Source of these receptors: a woman in her forties or fifties who had recovered from COVID-19.

CDR3 nucleotide sequence: TGTGCCACCAGTGACACCGGGACTCCAAGTGCAGATACGCAGTATTTT. This sequence encodes CATSDTGTPSADTQYF. The V and J genes are TRBV24-1 and TRBJ2-3; perhaps TRBD2 as D (6 bases). The CDR3 length is 16 residues. In germline, CDR1 is KGHDR, CDR2 SFDVKD. V was cut by 4 bases and J by 4 bases, with 17 bases left in between.

The chain has TRBV7-6 and TRBJ2-1; 14 bases are shared with TRBD2. V shed 5 bases and J 4 bases; nucleotides not matched to a gene: 4. Germline values: CDR1 SGHVS, CDR2 FNYEAQ. The CDR3 is made up of 16 amino acids. This CDR3 is CASSGLAGGYYNEQFF. CDR3 nucleotides: TGTGCCAGCAGCGGACTAGCGGGAGGATATTACAATGAGCAGTTCTTC.